Given below is one T cell receptor beta chain in context. The V gene's germline CDR1 is SGHRS and CDR2 YFSETQ. With 0 bases removed from V and 3 bases from J, the gap between germline ends came to 8 bases. The CDR3 loop spans 14 amino acids. The data are from a study of cytomegalovirus exposure and HLA in healthy donors. Study-wide context: The roughly 110 validation repertoires were reported in a later analysis to have been generated on the same platform as the approximately 700 first-cohort repertoires.

The assay was immunoSEQ multiplex PCR, and TCRdb's table has in-frame clones only and misses some. The sample lists about 98,000 clones, around 88% occurring once. The chain couples TRBV5-1 to TRBJ2-3, with unresolved D. Specimen: PBMCs. This sequence originates from a woman aged 25 to 39 in good health and CMV-seronegative. CDR3 amino acids: CASSLVVQTDTQYF. The CDR3 DNA reads as TGCGCCAGCAGCTTGGTAGTACAGACAGATACGCAGTATTTT.